This TCR beta chain was sequenced during a study of blood T cell repertoires in COVID-19. About the research overall: Researchers got acute and convalescent COVID-19 samples from the United States, Italy and Spain. PBMCs, B-cell-depleted T cells, or T cells provided the cDNA or gDNA that made up the material.

The CDR3 extends over 11 amino acids. Germline loops: CDR1 MNHEY, CDR2 SVGAGI. V gave up 8 bases and J gave up 11 bases, with 15 bases separating them. Per the original data handling: How many nucleated cells were present was estimated from reference gene primer amplification. Using immunoSEQ multiplex PCR, the repertoire was profiled, and TCRdb retains in-frame clones only, with some absent. V, J and clone size derive from that table, while D and trimming were established from the DNA sequence. The top ten hold 15% of the sample, which has about 99,000 clones, over 70% seen once. The material sequenced was peripheral blood. The TCR sequence derives from a man aged 50 to 60 with acute or convalescent COVID-19. This chain links TRBV6-5 with TRBJ2-5; a possible D gene is TRBD1 (6 bases). As DNA, the CDR3 is TGTGCCAGCCACGAATTACAGGGACAGTACTTC. Translation: CASHELQGQYF.